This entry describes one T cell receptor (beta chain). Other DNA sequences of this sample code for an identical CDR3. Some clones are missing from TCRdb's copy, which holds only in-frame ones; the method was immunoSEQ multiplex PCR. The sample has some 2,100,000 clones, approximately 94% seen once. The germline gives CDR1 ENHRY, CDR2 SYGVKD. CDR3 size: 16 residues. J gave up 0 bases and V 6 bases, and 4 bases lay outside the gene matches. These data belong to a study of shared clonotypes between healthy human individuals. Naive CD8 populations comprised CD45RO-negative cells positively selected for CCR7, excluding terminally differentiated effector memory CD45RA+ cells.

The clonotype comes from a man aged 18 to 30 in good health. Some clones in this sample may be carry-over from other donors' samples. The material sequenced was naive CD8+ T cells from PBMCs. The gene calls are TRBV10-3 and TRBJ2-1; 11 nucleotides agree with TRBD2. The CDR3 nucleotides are TGTGCCATCAGGGGTACTAGCGGGAGCTCCTACAATGAGCAGTTCTTC. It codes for CAIRGTSGSSYNEQFF.